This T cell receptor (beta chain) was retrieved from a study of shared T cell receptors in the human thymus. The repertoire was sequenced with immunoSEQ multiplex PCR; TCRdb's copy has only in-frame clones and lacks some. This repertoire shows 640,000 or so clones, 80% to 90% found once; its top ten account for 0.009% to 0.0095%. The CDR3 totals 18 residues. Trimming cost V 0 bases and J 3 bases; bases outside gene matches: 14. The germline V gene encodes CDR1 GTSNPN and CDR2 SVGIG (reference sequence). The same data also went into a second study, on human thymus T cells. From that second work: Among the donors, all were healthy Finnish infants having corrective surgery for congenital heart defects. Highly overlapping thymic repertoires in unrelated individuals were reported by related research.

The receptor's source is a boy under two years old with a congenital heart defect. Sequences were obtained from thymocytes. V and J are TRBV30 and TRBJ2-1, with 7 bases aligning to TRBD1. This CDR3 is CAWSVRLSPGTDYNEQFF. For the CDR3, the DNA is TGTGCCTGGAGTGTAAGGCTTAGCCCCGGGACAGACTACAATGAGCAGTTCTTC.